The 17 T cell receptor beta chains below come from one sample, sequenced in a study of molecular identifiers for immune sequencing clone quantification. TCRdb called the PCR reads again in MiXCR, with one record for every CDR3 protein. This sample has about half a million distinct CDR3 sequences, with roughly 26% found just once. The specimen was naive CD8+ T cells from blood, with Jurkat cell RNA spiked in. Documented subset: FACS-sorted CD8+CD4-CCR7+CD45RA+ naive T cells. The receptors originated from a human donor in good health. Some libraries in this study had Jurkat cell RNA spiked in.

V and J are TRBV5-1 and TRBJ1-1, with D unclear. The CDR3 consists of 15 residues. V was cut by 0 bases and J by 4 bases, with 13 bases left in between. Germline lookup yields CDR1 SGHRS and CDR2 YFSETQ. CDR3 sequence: CASSLVGPGATEAFF. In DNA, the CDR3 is TGCGCCAGCAGCTTGGTTGGGCCCGGCGCCACTGAAGCTTTCTTT. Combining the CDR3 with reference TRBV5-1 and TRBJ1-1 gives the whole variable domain KAGVTQTPRYLIKTRGQQVTLSCSPISGHRSVSWYQQTPGQGLQFLFEYFSETQRNKGNFPGRFSGRQFSNSRSEMNVSTLELGDSALYLCASSLVGPGATEAFFGQGTRLTVV.

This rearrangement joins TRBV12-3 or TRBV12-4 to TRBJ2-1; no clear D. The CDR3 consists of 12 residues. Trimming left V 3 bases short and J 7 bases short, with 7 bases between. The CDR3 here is CASSFAGNEQFF. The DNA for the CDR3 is TGTGCCAGCAGTTTCGCCGGAAATGAGCAGTTCTTC.

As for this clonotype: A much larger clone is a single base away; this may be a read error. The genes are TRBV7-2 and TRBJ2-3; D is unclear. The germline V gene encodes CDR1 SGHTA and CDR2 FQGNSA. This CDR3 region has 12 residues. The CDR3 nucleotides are TGTGCCGGCAGCTTTTGGACAGATACGCAGTATTTT. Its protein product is CAGSFWTDTQYF.

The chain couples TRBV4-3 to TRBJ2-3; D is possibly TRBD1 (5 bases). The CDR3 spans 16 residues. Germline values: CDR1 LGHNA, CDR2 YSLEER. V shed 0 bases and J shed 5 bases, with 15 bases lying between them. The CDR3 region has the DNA TGCGCCAGCAGCCAAGATCAGGGCTCCCCGGGAGATACGCAGTATTTT. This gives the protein CASSQDQGSPGDTQYF.

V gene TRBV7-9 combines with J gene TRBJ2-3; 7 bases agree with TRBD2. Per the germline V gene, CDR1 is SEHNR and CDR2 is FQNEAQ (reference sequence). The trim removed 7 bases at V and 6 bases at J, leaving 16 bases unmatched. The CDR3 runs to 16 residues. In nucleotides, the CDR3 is TGTGCCAGCATCTCGGCGGCTAGCGGTCCGGGTGATACGCAGTATTTT. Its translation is CASISAASGPGDTQYF. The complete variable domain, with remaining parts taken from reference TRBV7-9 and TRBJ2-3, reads DTGVSQNPRHKITKRGQNVTFRCDPISEHNRLYWYRQTLGQGPEFLTYFQNEAQLEKSRLLSDRFSAERPKGSFSTLEIQRTEQGDSAMYLCASISAASGPGDTQYFGPGTRLTVL.

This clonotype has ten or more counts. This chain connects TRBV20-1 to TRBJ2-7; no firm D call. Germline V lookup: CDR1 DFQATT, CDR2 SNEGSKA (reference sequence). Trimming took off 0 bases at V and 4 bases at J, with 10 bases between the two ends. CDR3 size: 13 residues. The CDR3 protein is CSARDIAGYEQYF. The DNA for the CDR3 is TGCAGTGCTAGAGATATAGCTGGGTACGAGCAGTACTTC.

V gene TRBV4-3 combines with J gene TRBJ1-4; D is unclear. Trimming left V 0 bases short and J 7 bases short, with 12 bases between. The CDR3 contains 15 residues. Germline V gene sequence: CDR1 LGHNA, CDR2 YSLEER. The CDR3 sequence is CASSQDPSPAEKLFF. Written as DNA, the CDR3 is TGCGCCAGCAGCCAAGATCCCTCTCCGGCTGAAAAACTGTTTTTT.

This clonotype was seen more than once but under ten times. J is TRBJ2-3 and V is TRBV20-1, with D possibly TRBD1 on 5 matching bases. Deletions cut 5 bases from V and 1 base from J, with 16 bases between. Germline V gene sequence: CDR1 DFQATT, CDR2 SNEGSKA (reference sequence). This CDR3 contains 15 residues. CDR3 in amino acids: CSADSGFEGTDTQYF. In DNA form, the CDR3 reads TGCAGTGCTGACTCAGGGTTTGAGGGCACAGATACGCAGTATTTT.

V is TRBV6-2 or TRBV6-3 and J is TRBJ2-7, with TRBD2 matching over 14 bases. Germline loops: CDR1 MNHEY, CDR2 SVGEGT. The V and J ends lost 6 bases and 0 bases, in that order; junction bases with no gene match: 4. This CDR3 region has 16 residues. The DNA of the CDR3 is TGTGCCAGCAGCTATGGGACTAGCGGGAGCTCCTACGAGCAGTACTTC. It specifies CASSYGTSGSSYEQYF.

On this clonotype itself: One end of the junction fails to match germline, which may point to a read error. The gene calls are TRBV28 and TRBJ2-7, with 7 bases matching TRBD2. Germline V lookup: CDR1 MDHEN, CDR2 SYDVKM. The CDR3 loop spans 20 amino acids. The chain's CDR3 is CASSLPGLTSAGSSSYEQSF. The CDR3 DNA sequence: TGTGCCAGCAGTTTACCAGGACTCACTAGCGCGGGTAGCAGTTCCTACGAGCAGTCCTTC.

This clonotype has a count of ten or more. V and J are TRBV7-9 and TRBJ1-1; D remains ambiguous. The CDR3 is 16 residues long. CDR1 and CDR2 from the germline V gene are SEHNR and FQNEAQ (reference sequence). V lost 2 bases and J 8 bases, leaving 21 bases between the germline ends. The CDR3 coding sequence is TGTGCCAGCAGCTTACCCGCTGGATCGCCTAGCCTCGAAGCTTTCTTT. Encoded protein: CASSLPAGSPSLEAFF.

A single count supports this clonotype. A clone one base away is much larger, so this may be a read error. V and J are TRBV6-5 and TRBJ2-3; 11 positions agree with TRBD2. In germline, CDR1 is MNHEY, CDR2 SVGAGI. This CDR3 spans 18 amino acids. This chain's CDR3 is CAGRSPPGLAEFTDTQYF. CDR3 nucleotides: TGTGCCGGCAGATCACCCCCGGGACTAGCGGAATTCACAGATACGCAGTATTTT.

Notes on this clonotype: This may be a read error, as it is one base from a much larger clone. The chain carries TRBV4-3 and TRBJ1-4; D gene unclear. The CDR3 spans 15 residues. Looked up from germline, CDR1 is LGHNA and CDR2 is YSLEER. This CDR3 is CASSQDILPSEKLVF. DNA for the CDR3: TGCGCCAGCAGCCAAGATATTCTCCCATCGGAAAAACTGGTTTTT.

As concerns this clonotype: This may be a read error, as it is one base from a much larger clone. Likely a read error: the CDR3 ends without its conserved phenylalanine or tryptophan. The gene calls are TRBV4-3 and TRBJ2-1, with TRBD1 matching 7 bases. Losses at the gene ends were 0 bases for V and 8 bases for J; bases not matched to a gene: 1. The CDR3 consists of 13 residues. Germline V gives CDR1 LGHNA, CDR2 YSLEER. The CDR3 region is CASSQDRGHEQFL. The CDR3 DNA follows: TGCGCCAGCAGCCAAGATAGGGGGCATGAGCAGTTCCTC.

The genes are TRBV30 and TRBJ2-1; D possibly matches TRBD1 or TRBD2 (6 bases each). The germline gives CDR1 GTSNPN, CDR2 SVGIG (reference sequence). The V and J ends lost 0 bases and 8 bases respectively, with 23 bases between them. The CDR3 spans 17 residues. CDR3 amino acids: CAWSVPLPGATADEQFF. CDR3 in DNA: TGTGCCTGGAGTGTACCCCTCCCGGGGGCCACCGCGGATGAGCAGTTCTTC.

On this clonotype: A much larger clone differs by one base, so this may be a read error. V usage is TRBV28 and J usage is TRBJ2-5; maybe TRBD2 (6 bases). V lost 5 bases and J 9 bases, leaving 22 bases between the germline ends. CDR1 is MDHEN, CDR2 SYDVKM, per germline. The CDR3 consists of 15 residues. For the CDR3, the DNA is TGTGCCAGCAGTCCCCTGGAGGGAGGAGGTGAGCCCCAGTACTTC. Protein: CASSPLEGGGEPQYF.

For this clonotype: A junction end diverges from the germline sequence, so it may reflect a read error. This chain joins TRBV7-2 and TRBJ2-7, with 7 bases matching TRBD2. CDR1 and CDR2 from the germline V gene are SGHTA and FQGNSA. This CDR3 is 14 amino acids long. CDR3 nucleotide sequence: TGTGCCAGCAGCTTTAGCGGGTATCACTACGCGCAGTACTTC. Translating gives CASSFSGYHYAQYF.